This T cell receptor beta chain is from a study of metastatic and nonmetastatic thyroid tumors. For the study at large: The study looked at repertoires side by side in blood and in tumor or nodule tissue from malignant and benign thyroid patients. Whole-study results and caveats: Relative to benign nodules, malignant thyroid tumors were reportedly characterized by significantly elevated TCR beta diversity in blood and tumor.

After removal of 5 bases from V and 3 bases from J, the junction contained 11 bases not matched to a gene. Per germline, CDR1 DFQATT and CDR2 SNEGSKA (reference sequence). The CDR3 runs 16 residues. Prior to thyroid surgery, none of the patients had received any treatment. In the case of this clone: Its specificity is unknown.

In the original analysis: The study built a papillary thyroid cancer distant-metastasis classifier from CDR3 differences across clinicopathological groups. With MiXCR, TCRdb called clones anew from the PCR reads. TCRdb's processing, not the study's, gives the V and J calls here. The table includes about 39,000 clones, around a fifth detected once. The J gene is TRBJ2-2, the V gene TRBV20-1; 8 bases are a match to TRBD1. Sequencing was done on a sample of blood. This clonotype was sampled from a female donor with papillary thyroid cancer or a benign thyroid nodule (not recorded which). Some clones in this sample may be carry-over from other donors' samples. CDR3 loop: CSAFYAGQGHTGELFF. The DNA of the CDR3 is TGCAGTGCTTTCTATGCAGGACAGGGCCACACCGGGGAGCTGTTTTTT.